The T cell receptor (beta chain) described here comes from a study of blood T cells in healthy people across ages. Overall study: Template switching recovered approximately one barcoded beta molecule for every two T cells. Study-wide results and caveats: It was the long-lived donors that had more naive CD4+ cells and higher diversity than aged donors.

Donors each provided 9.5 to 10 milliliters of peripheral blood. This CDR3 has 15 residues. Germline V gene lookup returns CDR1 SQVTM and CDR2 ANQGSEA. The junction had 7 bases not matched to a gene; V was cut back by 1 base and J by 4 bases. This clonotype was counted between two and nine times. What it recognizes is unknown. A sample-barcoded 5' primer and a J-beta primer mix were used in a second PCR of about 6 to 12 cycles. TCRdb passed the 5' RACE reads through MiXCR, listing each CDR3 protein once. This table has over 500,000 distinct CDR3 sequences, around a quarter appearing once. These data were also filed under a second study, of T cells of mothers and their children. That study reports: Researchers put all of the extracted RNA into cDNA synthesis, using approximately 1.5 ug per 15 ul.

The TCR sequence derives from a boy aged 2 to 10 in good health. Material: blood. The rearrangement joins TRBV29-1 to TRBJ2-1; 7 nucleotides agree with TRBD2. CDR3 amino acids: CSVEVAGDWYNEQFF. Here the CDR3 DNA reads TGCAGCGTTGAAGTGGCGGGGGACTGGTACAATGAGCAGTTCTTC.